This entry features one T cell receptor (beta chain) sequence. No antigen is known for it. These data come from a study of graft-versus-host responses after intestinal transplantation. Between the trimmed V and J ends, which lost 0 bases and 2 bases, there was a span of 8 bases. The CDR3 runs 16 residues. Germline-derived CDR1 and CDR2 are MNHNY and SVGAGI (reference sequence). Clones were sequenced by immunoSEQ multiplex PCR, and TCRdb holds only the in-frame ones, with some missing. The sample records fewer than 90,000 clones, 85% to 95% being singletons. This receptor was obtained from a human donor who was the organ donor for an intestinal transplant. Sample: unstimulated CD4+ T cells sorted from spleen or lymph node cells, taken before transplant. J is TRBJ2-6 and V is TRBV6-6, with D hard to call. CDR3 DNA sequence: TGTGCCAGCAGTTACTCGACGAGGACTGGGGCCAACGTCCTGACTTTC. Its protein is CASSYSTRTGANVLTF.